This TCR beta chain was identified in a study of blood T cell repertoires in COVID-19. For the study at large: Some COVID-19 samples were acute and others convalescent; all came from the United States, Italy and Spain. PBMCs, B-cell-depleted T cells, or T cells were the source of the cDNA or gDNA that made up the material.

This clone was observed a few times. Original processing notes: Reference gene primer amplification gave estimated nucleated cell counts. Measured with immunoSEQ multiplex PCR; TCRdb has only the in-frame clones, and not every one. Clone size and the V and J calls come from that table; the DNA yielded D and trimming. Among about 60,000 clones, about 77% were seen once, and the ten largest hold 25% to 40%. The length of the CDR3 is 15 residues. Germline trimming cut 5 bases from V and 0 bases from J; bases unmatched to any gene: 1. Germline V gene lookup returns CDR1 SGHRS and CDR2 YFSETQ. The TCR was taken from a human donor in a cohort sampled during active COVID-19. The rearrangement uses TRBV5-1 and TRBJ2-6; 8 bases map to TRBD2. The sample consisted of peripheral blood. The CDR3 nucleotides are TGCGCCAGCAGAGCGGGGGCCTCTGGGGCCAACGTCCTGACTTTC. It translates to CASRAGASGANVLTF.